The 30 T cell receptor beta chains below come from one sample, sequenced in a study of CD8 T cells in Susac syndrome. A quantity of about 0.5 to 1 ug RNA underwent reverse transcription using random hexamers. TCRdb itself ran the immunoSEQ multiplex PCR reads through MiXCR, one entry per CDR3 protein. The sample consists of approximately 180,000 distinct CDR3 sequences, around 90% of them appearing once. The sequencing input was CD4+ T cells from PBMCs. These receptor sequences come from a human donor with Susac syndrome.

V and J are TRBV20-1 and TRBJ2-7; D possibly corresponds to TRBD1 (5 bases). CDR1 is DFQATT, CDR2 SNEGSKA, per germline (reference sequence). The CDR3 is 11 residues long. Trimming shortened V by 3 bases and J by 3 bases, and 6 bases separated the two germline ends. The DNA of the CDR3 is TGCAGTGCTAGTGACAGCTACGAGCAGTACTTC. It is translated as CSASDSYEQYF.

Written as DNA, the CDR3 is TGTGCCAGCTCACCAATGGACGGGAGTGGTGGCTACACCTTC. Translation gives CASSPMDGSGGYTF. The rearrangement joins TRBV18 to TRBJ1-2; D is uncertain. Trimming pared 2 bases from V and 7 bases from J, leaving 14 bases between. The CDR3 has 14 amino acids. Germline lookup yields CDR1 KGHSH and CDR2 LQKENI.

V and J are TRBV30 and TRBJ2-1; 9 positions agree with TRBD2. CDR1 and CDR2 (germline): GTSNPN, SVGIG (reference sequence). The CDR3 loop spans 15 amino acids. J was trimmed by 5 bases and V by 0 bases; bases with no gene match: 5. Here the CDR3 DNA reads TGTGCCTGGAGTGTAATGGGACTAGCTCACAATGAGCAGTTCTTC. Translation: CAWSVMGLAHNEQFF.

This chain uses TRBV13 with TRBJ2-7; 8 nucleotides align to TRBD1. V trimming: 4 bases; J trimming: 2 bases; junction bases outside the gene matches: 10. The CDR3 is 16 amino acids. Germline V gene sequence: CDR1 PRHDT, CDR2 FYEKMQ (reference sequence). CDR3 residues: CASSSPSGTGTYEQYF. CDR3 in DNA: TGTGCCAGCAGCTCGCCCTCCGGGACAGGAACCTACGAGCAGTACTTC.

This chain links TRBV2 with TRBJ2-7, with 7 bases aligning to TRBD1. Per the germline V gene, CDR1 is SNHLY and CDR2 is FYNNEI. The CDR3 spans 14 residues. The J segment lost 3 bases and the V segment lost 6 bases, leaving 8 bases of the junction unmatched. Here the CDR3 reads CASRPNPGGYEQYF. In DNA form, the CDR3 reads TGTGCCAGCAGACCAAACCCAGGGGGCTACGAGCAGTACTTC.

The chain couples TRBV5-6 to TRBJ1-2; the D gene is possibly TRBD1 (6 bases). V was trimmed by 4 bases and J by 7 bases, leaving 26 bases between them. Looked up from germline, CDR1 is SGHDT and CDR2 is YYEEEE. This CDR3 is 17 amino acids long. The CDR3 reads CASSPGRGGGSSSGYTF. DNA for the CDR3: TGTGCCAGCAGCCCTGGAAGGGGCGGGGGCTCGTCTTCTGGCTACACCTTC.

This chain links TRBV14 with TRBJ2-5; D tentatively reads TRBD1 or TRBD2 (5 bases each). The CDR3 consists of 13 residues. Trimming left V 6 bases short and J 3 bases short, with 11 bases between. Germline CDR1 is SGHDN and CDR2 is FVKESK. In nucleotides, the CDR3 is TGTGCCAGCAGTCTGGGGGTGAAAGAGACCCAGTACTTC. Amino acid sequence: CASSLGVKETQYF.

The rearrangement links TRBV5-1 to TRBJ2-7; D may be TRBD1 (6 bases). There are 15 residues in the CDR3. Germline assignment: CDR1 SGHRS and CDR2 YFSETQ. V lost 5 bases, J lost 1 base, and 16 bases lay in between. CDR3 in amino acids: CASRGTPRGSYEQYF. For the CDR3, the DNA is TGCGCCAGCAGGGGGACACCACGAGGGTCCTACGAGCAGTACTTC. Full variable domain (outside the CDR3, taken from reference TRBV5-1 and TRBJ2-7): KAGVTQTPRYLIKTRGQQVTLSCSPISGHRSVSWYQQTPGQGLQFLFEYFSETQRNKGNFPGRFSGRQFSNSRSEMNVSTLELGDSALYLCASRGTPRGSYEQYFGPGTRLTVT.

The rearrangement links TRBV12-3 or TRBV12-4 to TRBJ2-7, with TRBD2 identical over 11 bases. The V gene end was trimmed by 6 bases and the J gene end by 2 bases; junction bases not matched to a gene: 9. The CDR3 totals 16 residues. The CDR3 reads CASSPNLAGGTYEQYF. Here the CDR3 DNA reads TGTGCCAGCAGCCCCAATCTAGCGGGAGGCACCTACGAGCAGTACTTC.

The chain uses TRBV5-1 and TRBJ2-1, with 9 bases matching TRBD2. CDR3 length: 14 amino acids. Germline V gene sequence: CDR1 SGHRS, CDR2 YFSETQ. V dropped 5 bases and J dropped 9; count of bases not matched to a gene: 9. CDR3 coding DNA: TGCGCCAGCAGAGGTGGCGGGGGGGAAAGTGAGCAGTTCTTC. Protein product: CASRGGGGESEQFF.

The genes are TRBV6-1 and TRBJ2-7; D is perhaps TRBD1 (6 bases). CDR3 length: 17 amino acids. In germline, CDR1 is MNHNS, CDR2 SASEGT. The V and J ends lost 6 bases and 6 bases respectively, with 27 bases between them. The CDR3: CASSLTLGQWVGSEQYF. As DNA, the CDR3 is TGTGCCAGCAGCCTTACCCTCGGACAGTGGGTGGGCTCCGAGCAGTACTTC.

The chain couples TRBV18 to TRBJ2-3; 13 nucleotides agree with TRBD2. With V trimmed by 1 base and J by 1 base, 2 bases remained unmatched. There are 17 residues in the CDR3. Germline V gives CDR1 KGHSH, CDR2 LQKENI. CDR3 in DNA: TGTGCCAGCTCACCACGACTAGCGGGGGGCCGCACAGATACGCAGTATTTT. It encodes CASSPRLAGGRTDTQYF.

The rearrangement joins TRBV28 to TRBJ2-6; no definite D call. V was clipped by 3 bases and J by 0 bases, with 6 bases between them. Germline V lookup: CDR1 MDHEN, CDR2 SYDVKM. This CDR3 has 15 amino acids. This chain's CDR3 is CASSFTASGANVLTF. The CDR3 region has the DNA TGTGCCAGCAGTTTTACAGCCTCTGGGGCCAACGTCCTGACTTTC. The full variable domain, rest sourced from reference TRBV28 and TRBJ2-6, is DVKVTQSSRYLVKRTGEKVFLECVQDMDHENMFWYRQDPGLGLRLIYFSYDVKMKEKGDIPEGYSVSREKKERFSLILESASTNQTSMYLCASSFTASGANVLTFGAGSRLTVL.

The chain combines TRBV5-4 with TRBJ1-1, with D possibly matching TRBD1 (6 bases). Germline CDR1 reads SGHNT; CDR2 reads YYREEE (reference sequence). This CDR3 region has 14 residues. V dropped 0 bases and J dropped 5 bases, with 11 bases sitting between them. The CDR3 coding sequence is TGTGCCAGCAGCTTGGCGGGGGCCAGGACTGAAGCTTTCTTT. Its translation is CASSLAGARTEAFF.

The chain links TRBV2 to TRBJ1-2; maybe TRBD1 (6 bases). There are 15 residues in the CDR3. V lost 7 bases to trimming and J lost 3 bases, with 18 bases between them. Germline loops: CDR1 SNHLY, CDR2 FYNNEI. The CDR3: CASIRSGAFDYGYTF. CDR3 DNA sequence: TGTGCCAGCATCCGATCGGGGGCGTTTGACTATGGCTACACCTTC.

The J gene is TRBJ2-1, the V gene TRBV29-1; TRBD2 matches at 8 bases. The J segment lost 6 bases and the V segment lost 7 bases, leaving 2 bases of the junction unmatched. The CDR3 has 11 residues. Germline lookup yields CDR1 SQVTM and CDR2 ANQGSEA. The chain's CDR3 is CSAGLANEQFF. Here the CDR3 DNA reads TGCAGCGCCGGACTAGCCAATGAGCAGTTCTTC.

V usage is TRBV5-4 and J usage is TRBJ2-1; weak D call: TRBD1 (6 bases). Per germline, CDR1 SGHNT and CDR2 YYREEE (reference sequence). The V end lost 1 base, the J end lost 2 bases, and 10 bases lay between the germline ends. CDR3 size: 15 residues. The CDR3 bases are TGTGCCAGCAGCTTGTTGGGGGCCCCCTACAATGAGCAGTTCTTC. It translates to CASSLLGAPYNEQFF. Full variable domain (outside the CDR3, taken from reference TRBV5-4 and TRBJ2-1): ETGVTQSPTHLIKTRGQQVTLRCSSQSGHNTVSWYQQALGQGPQFIFQYYREEENGRGNFPPRFSGLQFPNYSSELNVNALELDDSALYLCASSLLGAPYNEQFFGPGTRLTVL.

V gene TRBV5-1 combines with J gene TRBJ2-5; 11 positions match TRBD1. The V segment lost 0 bases and the J segment 5 bases; nucleotides outside the gene matches: 3. CDR1 and CDR2 from the germline V gene are SGHRS and YFSETQ. CDR3 size: 15 residues. The CDR3 protein is CASSLGTGGKETQYF. CDR3 bases: TGCGCCAGCAGCTTGGGGACAGGGGGCAAGGAGACCCAGTACTTC. The variable domain in full, completed from reference TRBV5-1 and TRBJ2-5, reads KAGVTQTPRYLIKTRGQQVTLSCSPISGHRSVSWYQQTPGQGLQFLFEYFSETQRNKGNFPGRFSGRQFSNSRSEMNVSTLELGDSALYLCASSLGTGGKETQYFGPGTRLLVL.

The chain is built from TRBV6-6 and TRBJ2-7; 7 bases are a match to TRBD1. Unmatched junction bases numbered 13, after V lost 6 bases and J lost 5 bases. The CDR3 is 15 amino acids. The V gene's germline CDR1 is MNHNY and CDR2 SVGAGI (reference sequence). The CDR3 nucleotides read TGTGCCAGCAGCTATACTCCGGGACAGTTGCACGAGCAGTACTTC. This codes for CASSYTPGQLHEQYF.

The V and J genes are TRBV9 and TRBJ1-1; no firm D call. With 4 bases removed from V and 0 bases from J, the gap between germline ends came to 10 bases. The CDR3 is made up of 14 amino acids. The germline gives CDR1 SGDLS, CDR2 YYNGEE. The CDR3 is CASSKRSMNTEAFF. The DNA for the CDR3 is TGTGCCAGCAGCAAACGATCGATGAACACTGAAGCTTTCTTT.

This clonotype is a singleton in its sample. The rearrangement uses TRBV20-1 and TRBJ2-3; 7 positions match TRBD2. Germline assignment: CDR1 DFQATT and CDR2 SNEGSKA (reference sequence). Losses at the gene ends were 6 bases for V and 4 bases for J; bases not matched to a gene: 10. This CDR3 comprises 14 residues. The CDR3 here is CSAKSGTTSDTQYF. The CDR3 DNA reads as TGCAGTGCCAAAAGCGGGACGACGTCAGATACGCAGTATTTT.

V and J are TRBV12-3 or TRBV12-4 and TRBJ2-7; D gene uncertain. This CDR3 region has 12 residues. V shed 5 bases and J shed 5 bases, with 10 bases lying between them. The CDR3 DNA reads TGTGCCAGCAGTGAAGACTGGAACGAGCAGTACTTC. Amino acid sequence: CASSEDWNEQYF.

The chain uses TRBV3-1 and TRBJ2-1; D gene unclear. The germline gives CDR1 LGHDT, CDR2 YNNKEL (reference sequence). V was trimmed by 4 bases and J by 6 bases, leaving 16 bases between them. The CDR3 extends over 15 amino acids. The CDR3 coding sequence is TGTGCCAGCAGCCCCCCGATAGGGCTAGTCAATGAGCAGTTCTTC. As protein: CASSPPIGLVNEQFF.

V usage is TRBV28 and J usage is TRBJ2-7, with D unresolved. Between the trimmed V and J ends, which lost 4 bases and 1 base, there was a span of 14 bases. Per germline, CDR1 MDHEN and CDR2 SYDVKM. The CDR3 is 15 residues long. The CDR3 here is CASSSPGRPSYEQYF. In nucleotides, the CDR3 is TGTGCCAGCAGTTCCCCCGGCAGACCTTCCTACGAGCAGTACTTC.

The rearrangement uses TRBV9 and TRBJ2-1, with D perhaps matching TRBD2 (5 bases). The CDR3 spans 14 residues. Looked up from germline, CDR1 is SGDLS and CDR2 is YYNGEE. V shed 0 bases and J shed 5 bases, with 9 bases lying between them. CDR3 sequence: CASSVGSSHNEQFF. CDR3 sequence (DNA): TGTGCCAGCAGCGTAGGTTCTAGCCACAATGAGCAGTTCTTC.

The rearrangement links TRBV18 to TRBJ2-7; D tentatively reads TRBD1 or TRBD2 (5 bases each). The CDR3 is made up of 14 amino acids. Germline CDR1 KGHSH, CDR2 LQKENI. V shed 3 bases and J shed 2 bases, with 11 bases lying between them. The CDR3 DNA reads TGTGCCAGCTCACCCCGCCGGGACCCCTACGAGCAGTACTTC. Amino acid sequence: CASSPRRDPYEQYF.

This chain connects TRBV19 to TRBJ2-3, with a weak D call TRBD1 (5 bases). The CDR3 is 15 amino acids. Germline V lookup: CDR1 LNHDA, CDR2 SQIVND (reference sequence). Trimming shortened V by 3 bases and J by 3 bases, and 13 bases separated the two germline ends. The DNA for the CDR3 is TGTGCCAGTAGTATCACCGGTAGGGGTACAGATACGCAGTATTTT. Protein sequence: CASSITGRGTDTQYF.

V usage is TRBV5-1 and J usage is TRBJ2-1; 9 bases are a match to TRBD2. The CDR3 contains 15 residues. After removal of 5 bases from V and 5 bases from J, the junction contained 8 bases not matched to a gene. Germline lookup yields CDR1 SGHRS and CDR2 YFSETQ. The CDR3, as DNA: TGCGCCAGCAGGGAAGGGACTAGCCTTAACAATGAGCAGTTCTTC. The encoded protein is CASREGTSLNNEQFF.

CDR3 protein: CASKSPRTGRPFF. In DNA, the CDR3 is TGTGCCAGCAAGTCACCGCGGACAGGGAGACCGTTCTTC. The rearrangement joins TRBV12-3 or TRBV12-4 to TRBJ2-1, with TRBD1 identical over 8 bases. After removal of 7 bases from V and 15 bases from J, the junction contained 14 bases not matched to a gene. The CDR3 spans 13 residues.

The chain uses TRBV7-2 and TRBJ1-2; maybe TRBD1 (6 bases). From germline, CDR1 is SGHTA and CDR2 FQGNSA. V dropped 1 base and J dropped 10 bases, with 19 bases sitting between them. This CDR3 contains 15 residues. Here the CDR3 reads CASSLEGTGLGVYTF. The CDR3 DNA reads TGTGCCAGCAGCTTAGAAGGAACAGGGTTAGGTGTCTACACCTTC.